The text below deals with one T cell receptor beta chain. The antigen is undetermined. Sequencing was performed with immunoSEQ multiplex PCR; in TCRdb, only in-frame clones are kept and a portion is missing. In the table there are some 90,000 clones, about 85% of which are singletons. CDR3 size: 15 residues. J gave up 4 bases and V 2 bases, and 5 bases lay outside the gene matches. CDR1 and CDR2 from the germline V gene are SQVTM and ANQGSEA. This sample was taken from a study of T cell responses to AZD1222 COVID-19 vaccine. Study as a whole: Pooling was applied to second doses at about 4 or about 12 weeks.

Study-wide results and caveats: It should be noted that donors were predominantly white British and more often female, and clonal diversity was possibly underestimated. The study found Spike-specific TCR breadth and depth rose after two AZD1222 doses. Sampling that yielded the repertoires occurred only after the peak T cell response.

The sequencing used peripheral blood, collected on day 0 of AZD1222 vaccination. This TCR was sampled from an adult in good health. This chain connects TRBV29-1 to TRBJ2-6, with 7 bases lining up with TRBD1. This chain's CDR3 is CSVEQQGSGANVLTF. The DNA of the CDR3 is TGCAGCGTTGAACAACAGGGGTCCGGGGCCAACGTCCTGACTTTC.